The TCR beta chain described here comes from a study of vaccination and CD4 T cells after COVID-19. Described treatment: approximately nine-day PBMC culture with coronavirus spike peptide pools or control peptides (ViraFEST assay). This clonotype came up a few times. The target antigen is unknown. Study-level findings and limits: Looking at convalescent patients, a median about 89% of reactive clones were present only post-vaccination. In median terms, SARS-CoV-2-reactive clonotypes went from approximately 21 to 40, a nonsignificant rise.

At the Johns Hopkins FTIC core, DNA taken from cultured CD4+ T cells was sequenced by way of the Oncomine TCR Beta short-read assay. One entry per CDR3 protein results from TCRdb running MiXCR on the PCR reads. The sample has approximately 20,000 distinct CDR3 sequences, 38% seen once. The sequence derives from a human donor with COVID-19. Sequenced input: cultured CD4+ T cells from blood.

The CDR3 is CASSIGNSYEQYF. CDR3 nucleotide sequence: TGTGCCAGTAGTATAGGCAACTCCTACGAGCAGTACTTC. The chain recombines TRBV19 with TRBJ2-7, with D unresolved. This CDR3 comprises 13 residues. Germline assignment: CDR1 LNHDA and CDR2 SQIVND (reference sequence). Deletions cut 1 base from V and 0 bases from J, with 4 bases between.